The present TCR beta chain was sequenced within a study of molecular identifiers for immune sequencing clone quantification. Germline loops: CDR1 SGHDN, CDR2 FVKESK. This CDR3 spans 13 amino acids. V was trimmed by 4 bases and J by 9 bases, leaving 13 bases between them. TCRdb re-derived calls from the PCR reads in MiXCR, one entry per CDR3 protein. The table includes hundreds of thousands of distinct CDR3 sequences, 20% detected once. The specimen was naive CD8+ T cells from blood, with Jurkat cell RNA spiked in. The subset here: FACS-sorted CD8+CD4-CCR7+CD45RA+ naive T cells. The clonotype originates from a human donor in good health. Some libraries in this study had Jurkat cell RNA spiked in. V usage is TRBV14 and J usage is TRBJ2-1, with a tentative D call TRBD2 (5 bases). CDR3 loop: CASSRGIYGEQFF. In DNA form, the CDR3 reads TGTGCCAGCAGCCGAGGGATTTATGGTGAGCAGTTCTTC.